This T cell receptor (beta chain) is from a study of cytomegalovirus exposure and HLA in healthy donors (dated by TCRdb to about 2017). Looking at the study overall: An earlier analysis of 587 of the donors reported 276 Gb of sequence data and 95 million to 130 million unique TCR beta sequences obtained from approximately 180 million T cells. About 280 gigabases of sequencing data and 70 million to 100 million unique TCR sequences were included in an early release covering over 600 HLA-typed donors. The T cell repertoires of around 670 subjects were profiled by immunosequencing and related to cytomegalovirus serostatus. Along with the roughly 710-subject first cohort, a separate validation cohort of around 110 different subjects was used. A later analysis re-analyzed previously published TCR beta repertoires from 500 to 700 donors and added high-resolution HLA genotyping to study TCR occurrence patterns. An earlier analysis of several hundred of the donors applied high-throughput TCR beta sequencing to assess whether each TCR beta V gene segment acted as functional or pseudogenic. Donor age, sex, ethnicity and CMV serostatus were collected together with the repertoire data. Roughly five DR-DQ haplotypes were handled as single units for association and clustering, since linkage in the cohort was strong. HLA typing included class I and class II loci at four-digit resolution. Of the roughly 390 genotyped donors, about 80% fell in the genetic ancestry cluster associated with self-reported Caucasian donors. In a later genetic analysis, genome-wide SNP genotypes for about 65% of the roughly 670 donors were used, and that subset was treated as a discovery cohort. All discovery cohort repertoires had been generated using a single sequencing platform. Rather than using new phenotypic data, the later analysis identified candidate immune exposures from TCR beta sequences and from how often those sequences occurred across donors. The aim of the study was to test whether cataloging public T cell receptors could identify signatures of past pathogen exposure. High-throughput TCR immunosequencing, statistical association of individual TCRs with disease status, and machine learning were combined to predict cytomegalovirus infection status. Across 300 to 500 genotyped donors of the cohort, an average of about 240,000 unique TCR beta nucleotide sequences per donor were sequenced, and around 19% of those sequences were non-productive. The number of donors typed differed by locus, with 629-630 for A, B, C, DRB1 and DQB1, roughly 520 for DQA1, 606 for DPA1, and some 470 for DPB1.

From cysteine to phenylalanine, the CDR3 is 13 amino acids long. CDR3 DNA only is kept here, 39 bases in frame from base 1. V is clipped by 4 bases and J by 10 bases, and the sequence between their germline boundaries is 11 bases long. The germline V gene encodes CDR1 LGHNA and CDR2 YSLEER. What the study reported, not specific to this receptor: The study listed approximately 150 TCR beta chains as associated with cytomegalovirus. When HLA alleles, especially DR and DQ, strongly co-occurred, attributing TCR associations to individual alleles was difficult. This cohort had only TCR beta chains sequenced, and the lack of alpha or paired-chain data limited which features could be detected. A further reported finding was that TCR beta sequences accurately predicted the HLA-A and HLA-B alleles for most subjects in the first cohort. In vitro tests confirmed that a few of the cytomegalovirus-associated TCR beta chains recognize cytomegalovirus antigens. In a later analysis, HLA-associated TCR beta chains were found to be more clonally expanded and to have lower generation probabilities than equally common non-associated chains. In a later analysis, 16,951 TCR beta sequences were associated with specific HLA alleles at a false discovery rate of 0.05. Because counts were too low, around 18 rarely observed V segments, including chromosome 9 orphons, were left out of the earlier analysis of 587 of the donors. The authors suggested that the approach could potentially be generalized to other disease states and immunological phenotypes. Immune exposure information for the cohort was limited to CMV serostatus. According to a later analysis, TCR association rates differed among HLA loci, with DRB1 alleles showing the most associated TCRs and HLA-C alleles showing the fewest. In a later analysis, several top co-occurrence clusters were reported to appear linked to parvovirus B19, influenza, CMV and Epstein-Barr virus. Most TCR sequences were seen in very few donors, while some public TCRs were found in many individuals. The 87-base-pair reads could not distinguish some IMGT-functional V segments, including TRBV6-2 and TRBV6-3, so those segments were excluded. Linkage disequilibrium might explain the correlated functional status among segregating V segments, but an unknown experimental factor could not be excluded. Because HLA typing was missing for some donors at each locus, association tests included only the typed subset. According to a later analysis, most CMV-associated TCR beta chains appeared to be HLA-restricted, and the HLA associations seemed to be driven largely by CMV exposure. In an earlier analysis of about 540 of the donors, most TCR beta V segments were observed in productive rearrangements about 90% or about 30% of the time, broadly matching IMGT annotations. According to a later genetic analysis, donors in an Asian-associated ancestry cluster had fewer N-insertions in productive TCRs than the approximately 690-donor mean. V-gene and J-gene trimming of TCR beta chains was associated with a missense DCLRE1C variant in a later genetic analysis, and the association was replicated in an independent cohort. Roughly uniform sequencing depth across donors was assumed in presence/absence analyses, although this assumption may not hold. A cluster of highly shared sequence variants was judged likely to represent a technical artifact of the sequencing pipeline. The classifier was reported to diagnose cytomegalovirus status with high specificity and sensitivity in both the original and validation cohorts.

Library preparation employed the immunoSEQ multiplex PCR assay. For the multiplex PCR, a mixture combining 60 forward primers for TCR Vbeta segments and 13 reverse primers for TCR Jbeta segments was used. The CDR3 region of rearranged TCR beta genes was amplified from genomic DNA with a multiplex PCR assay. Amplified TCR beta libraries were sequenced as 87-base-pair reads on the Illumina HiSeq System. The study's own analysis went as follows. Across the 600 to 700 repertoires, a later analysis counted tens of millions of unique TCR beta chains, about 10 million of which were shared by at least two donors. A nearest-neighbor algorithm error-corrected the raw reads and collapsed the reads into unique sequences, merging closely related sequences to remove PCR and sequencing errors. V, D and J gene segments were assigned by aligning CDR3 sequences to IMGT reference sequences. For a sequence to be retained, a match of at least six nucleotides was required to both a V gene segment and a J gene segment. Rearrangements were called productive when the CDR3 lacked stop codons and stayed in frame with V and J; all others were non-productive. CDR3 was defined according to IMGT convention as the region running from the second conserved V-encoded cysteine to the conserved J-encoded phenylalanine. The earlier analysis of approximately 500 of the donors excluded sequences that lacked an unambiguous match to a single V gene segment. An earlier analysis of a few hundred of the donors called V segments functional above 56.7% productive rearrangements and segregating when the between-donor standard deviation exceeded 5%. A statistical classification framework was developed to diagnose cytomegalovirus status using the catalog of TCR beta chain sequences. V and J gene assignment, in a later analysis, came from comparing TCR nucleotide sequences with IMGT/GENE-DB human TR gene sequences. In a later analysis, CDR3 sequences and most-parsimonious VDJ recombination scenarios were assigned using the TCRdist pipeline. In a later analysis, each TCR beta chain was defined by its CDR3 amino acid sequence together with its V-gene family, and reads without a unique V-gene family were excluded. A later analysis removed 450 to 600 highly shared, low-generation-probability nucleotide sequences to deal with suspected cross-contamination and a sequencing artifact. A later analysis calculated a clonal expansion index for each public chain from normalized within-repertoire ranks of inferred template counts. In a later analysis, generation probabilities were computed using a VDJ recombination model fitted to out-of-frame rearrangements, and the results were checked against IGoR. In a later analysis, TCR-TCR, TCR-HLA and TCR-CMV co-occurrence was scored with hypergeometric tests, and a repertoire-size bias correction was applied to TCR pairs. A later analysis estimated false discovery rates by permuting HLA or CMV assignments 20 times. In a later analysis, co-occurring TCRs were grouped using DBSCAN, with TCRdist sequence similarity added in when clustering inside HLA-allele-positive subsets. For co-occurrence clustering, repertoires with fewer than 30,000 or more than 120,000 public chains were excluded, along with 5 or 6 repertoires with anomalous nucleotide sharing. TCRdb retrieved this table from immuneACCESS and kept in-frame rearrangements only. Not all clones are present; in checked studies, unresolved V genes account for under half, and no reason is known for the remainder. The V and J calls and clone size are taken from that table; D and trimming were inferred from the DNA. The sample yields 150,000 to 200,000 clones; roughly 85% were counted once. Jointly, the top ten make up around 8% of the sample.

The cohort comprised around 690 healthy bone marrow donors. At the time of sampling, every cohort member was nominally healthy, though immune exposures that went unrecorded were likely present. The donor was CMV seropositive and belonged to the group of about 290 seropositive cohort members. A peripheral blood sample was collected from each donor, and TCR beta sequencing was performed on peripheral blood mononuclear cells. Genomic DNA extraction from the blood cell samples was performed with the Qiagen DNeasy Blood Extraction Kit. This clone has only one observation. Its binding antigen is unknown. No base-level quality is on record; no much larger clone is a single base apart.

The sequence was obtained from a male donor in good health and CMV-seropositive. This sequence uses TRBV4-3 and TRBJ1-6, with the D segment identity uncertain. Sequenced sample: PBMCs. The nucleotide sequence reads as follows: TGCGCCAGCAGCCCTGACATTCAGTCACCCCTCCACTTT. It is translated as CASSPDIQSPLHF.